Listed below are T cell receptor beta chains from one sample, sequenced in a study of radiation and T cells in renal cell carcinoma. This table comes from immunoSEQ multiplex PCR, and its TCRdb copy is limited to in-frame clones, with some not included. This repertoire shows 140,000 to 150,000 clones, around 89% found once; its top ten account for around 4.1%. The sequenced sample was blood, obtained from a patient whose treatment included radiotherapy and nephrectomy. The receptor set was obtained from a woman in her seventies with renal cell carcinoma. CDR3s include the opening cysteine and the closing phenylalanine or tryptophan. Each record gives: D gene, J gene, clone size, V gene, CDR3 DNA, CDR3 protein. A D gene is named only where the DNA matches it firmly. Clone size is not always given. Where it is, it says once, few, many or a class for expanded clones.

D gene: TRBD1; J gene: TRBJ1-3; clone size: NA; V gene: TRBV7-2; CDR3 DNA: TGTGCCAGCAGAAGGGGGACAGGTATAACGGCCATATATTTT; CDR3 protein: CASRRGTGITAIYF
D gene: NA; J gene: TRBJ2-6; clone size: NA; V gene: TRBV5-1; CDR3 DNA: TGCGCCAGCAGCTTGGAGGGTGGGGCCAACGTCCTGACTTTC; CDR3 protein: CASSLEGGANVLTF
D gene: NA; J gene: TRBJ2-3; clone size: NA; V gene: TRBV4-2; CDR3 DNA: TGTGCCAGCAGCCAAGATGCGGGGACCACAGATACGCAGTATTTT; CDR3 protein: CASSQDAGTTDTQYF
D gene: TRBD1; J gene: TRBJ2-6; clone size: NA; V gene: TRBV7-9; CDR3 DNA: TGTGCCAGCAGCCTCGCTGGACAGGGGACTGGGGCCAACGTCCTGACTTTC; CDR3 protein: CASSLAGQGTGANVLTF
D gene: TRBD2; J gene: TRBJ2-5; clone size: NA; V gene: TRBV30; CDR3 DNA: TGTGCCTGGAGTGCGGGGGGGAGGGAAGAGACCCAGTACTTC; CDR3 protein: CAWSAGGREETQYF
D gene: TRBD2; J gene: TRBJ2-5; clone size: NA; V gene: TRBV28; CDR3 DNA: TGTGCCAGCAGCCCGGGGGGGCCAGAGACCCAGTACTTC; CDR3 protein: CASSPGGPETQYF
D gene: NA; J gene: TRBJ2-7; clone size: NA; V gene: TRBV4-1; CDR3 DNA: TGCGCCAGCAGCCAAGAGCCAGGAGACTACGAGCAGTACTTC; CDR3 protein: CASSQEPGDYEQYF
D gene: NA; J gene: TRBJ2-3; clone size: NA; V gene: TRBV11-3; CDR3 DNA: TGTGCCAGCAGCCCCGGTCAGGGAAGCACAGATACGCAGTATTTT; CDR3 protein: CASSPGQGSTDTQYF
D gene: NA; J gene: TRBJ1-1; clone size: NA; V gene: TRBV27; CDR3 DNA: TGTGCCAGCAGTTACCGGGCGCCCTGGGGGATGAACACTGAAGCTTTCTTT; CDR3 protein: CASSYRAPWGMNTEAFF
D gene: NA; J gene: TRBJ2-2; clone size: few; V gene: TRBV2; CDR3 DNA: TGTGCCAGCAGTGAATGGGGTGGGACCGGGGAGCTGTTTTTT; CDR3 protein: CASSEWGGTGELFF
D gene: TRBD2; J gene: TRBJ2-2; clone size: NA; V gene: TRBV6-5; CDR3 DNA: TGTGCCAGCACGGGACTAGCGGGACCTACCGGGGAGCTGTTTTTT; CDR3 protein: CASTGLAGPTGELFF
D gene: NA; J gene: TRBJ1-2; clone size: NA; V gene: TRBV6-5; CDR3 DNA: TGTGCCAGCAGTTACTCGGTACCAGGGATCCACTATGGCTACACCTTC; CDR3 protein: CASSYSVPGIHYGYTF
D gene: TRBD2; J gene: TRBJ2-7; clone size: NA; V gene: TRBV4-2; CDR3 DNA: TGTGCCAGCAGCCAAGAGCTAGCGGGCGGGAGGTACGAGCAGTACTTC; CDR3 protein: CASSQELAGGRYEQYF
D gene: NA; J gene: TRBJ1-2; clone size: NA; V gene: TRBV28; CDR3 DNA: TGTGCCAGCAGCGCGACCGCTGATGGCTACACCTTC; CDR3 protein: CASSATADGYTF
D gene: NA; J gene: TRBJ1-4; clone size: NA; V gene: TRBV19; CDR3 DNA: TGTGCCAGTAGTATAGAACGGGGGGCAAAACTGTTTTTT; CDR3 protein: CASSIERGAKLFF
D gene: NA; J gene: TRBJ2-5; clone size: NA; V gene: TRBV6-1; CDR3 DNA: TGTGCCAGCACTCAGGGGTTAGAGACCCAGTACTTC; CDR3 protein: CASTQGLETQYF
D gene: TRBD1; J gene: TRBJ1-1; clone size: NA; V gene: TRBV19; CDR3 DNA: TGTGCCAGTAGTTCTCGGACAGGGAGGTTGTTGAACACTGAAGCTTTCTTT; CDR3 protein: CASSSRTGRLLNTEAFF
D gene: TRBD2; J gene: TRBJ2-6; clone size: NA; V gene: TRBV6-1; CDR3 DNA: TGTGCCAGCAGTGCCCTGACTAGCGGGGGATCCGGGGCCAACGTCCTGACTTTC; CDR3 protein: CASSALTSGGSGANVLTF
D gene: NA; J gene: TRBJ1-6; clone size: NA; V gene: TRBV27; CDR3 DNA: TGTGCCAGCAGTTTAACAGGGAATAATTCACCCCTCCACTTT; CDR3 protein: CASSLTGNNSPLHF
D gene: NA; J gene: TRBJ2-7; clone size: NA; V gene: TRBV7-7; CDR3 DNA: TGTGCTAGCAGCTCCGGGCCGCAGGCCGAGCAGTACTTC; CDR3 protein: CASSSGPQAEQYF
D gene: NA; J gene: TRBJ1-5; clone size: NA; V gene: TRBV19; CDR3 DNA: TGTGCCAGTAGCCGGGGGGTGAGGCAGCCCCAGCATTTT; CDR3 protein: CASSRGVRQPQHF
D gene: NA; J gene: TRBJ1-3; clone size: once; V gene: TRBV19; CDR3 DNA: TGTGCCAGTAGTATTGCCGTCAACTCTGGAAACACCATATATTTT; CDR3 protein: CASSIAVNSGNTIYF
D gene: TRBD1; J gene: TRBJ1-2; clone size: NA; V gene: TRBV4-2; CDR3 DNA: TGTGCCAGCAGCCAAGAAGACCGACAGGGCCGTGGCTACACCTTC; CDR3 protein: CASSQEDRQGRGYTF
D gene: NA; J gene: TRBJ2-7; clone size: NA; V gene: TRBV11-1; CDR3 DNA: TGTGCCAGCAGCTTTACAGGTGAGACCTACGAGCAGTACTTC; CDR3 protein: CASSFTGETYEQYF
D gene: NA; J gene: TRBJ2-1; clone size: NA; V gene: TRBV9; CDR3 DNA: TGTGCCAGCAGCGTAAGGGAGGGGGGGCTCTACAATGAGCAGTTCTTC; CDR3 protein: CASSVREGGLYNEQFF
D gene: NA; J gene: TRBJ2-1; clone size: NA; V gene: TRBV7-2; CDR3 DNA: TGTGCCAGCAGCTTAGCGACTGATTACAATGAGCAGTTCTTC; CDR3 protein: CASSLATDYNEQFF
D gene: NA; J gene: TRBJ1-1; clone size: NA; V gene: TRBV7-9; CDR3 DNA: TGTGCCAGCAGCTTATTGGGGGGCACTGAAGCTTTCTTT; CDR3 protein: CASSLLGGTEAFF
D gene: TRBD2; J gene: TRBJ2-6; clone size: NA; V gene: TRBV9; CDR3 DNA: TGTGCCAGCTCTCCGGGGACTAGCGGGGGAAAGTTTTCTGGGGCCAACGTCCTGACTTTC; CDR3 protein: CASSPGTSGGKFSGANVLTF
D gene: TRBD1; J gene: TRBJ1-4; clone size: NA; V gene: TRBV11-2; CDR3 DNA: TGTGCCAGCAGCTTAAGGGGGCTACTGAATGAAAAACTGTTTTTT; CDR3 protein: CASSLRGLLNEKLFF
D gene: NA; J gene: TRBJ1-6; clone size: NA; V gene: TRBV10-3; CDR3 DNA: TGTGCCATCAGTTGGACGGAGGAGTATAATTCACCCCTCCACTTT; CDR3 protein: CAISWTEEYNSPLHF
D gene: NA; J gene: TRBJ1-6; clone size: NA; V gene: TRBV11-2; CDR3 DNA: TGTGCCAGCAGCTTTGGCGGGGGCCCCCTCCACTTT; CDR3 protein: CASSFGGGPLHF
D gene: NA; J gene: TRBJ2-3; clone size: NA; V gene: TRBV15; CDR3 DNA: TGTGCCACCAGCAGAGAGGCAGGGGTCACAGATACGCAGTATTTT; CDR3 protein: CATSREAGVTDTQYF
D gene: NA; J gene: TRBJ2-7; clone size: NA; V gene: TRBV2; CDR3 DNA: TGTGCCAGCGCAGCTGGGTGGGCGGAATCCTACTTC; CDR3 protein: CASAAGWAESYF
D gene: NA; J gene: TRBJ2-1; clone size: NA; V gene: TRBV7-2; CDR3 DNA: TGTGCCAGCAGCCCCGGGCCCAATAGACCCAATGAGCAGTTCTTC; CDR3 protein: CASSPGPNRPNEQFF
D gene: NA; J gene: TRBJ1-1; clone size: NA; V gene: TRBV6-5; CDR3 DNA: TGTGCCAGCAGTTACCGGGGTAGCAACACTGAAGCTTTCTTT; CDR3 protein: CASSYRGSNTEAFF